This paragraph reports one T cell receptor (beta chain). No antigen is known for it. A much larger clone sits a single nucleotide away, making a read error possible. TCR cDNA was synthesized by 5'RACE template switching, which introduced a universal primer site and unique molecular identifiers. Priming of cDNA synthesis was performed from both the TCR alpha and TCR beta constant segments. Two PCR steps were used to amplify libraries, with sample barcodes and sequencing adapters being added in the second step. Sequencing of libraries was done on Illumina HiSeq 2500 (2x100 bp) or NovaSeq (2x150 bp). The study's processing was this. MIGEC handled demultiplexing of reads and collapsing into UMI consensus sequences, while MiXCR performed V(D)J alignment. Vaccine-responding clonotypes were identified with edgeR using replicate PBMC samples, with FDR below 0.01 and a log2 fold change above 5 up to day 15 being required. Bulk clonotypes were assigned CD4 or CD8 identity according to which sequenced CD4 or CD8 repertoire held them at higher abundance. In TCRdb, the public reads were trimmed at Q25 with fastp and aligned with MiXCR, with productive beta chains retained. Entries are consolidated by CDR3 protein sequence, retaining the most common genes and DNA. TCRdb, not the original authors, processed these V and J calls. This sample lists over 200,000 distinct CDR3 sequences; roughly 6.2% were detected once. 1% to 1.2% of the sample rests with the top ten.

This entry belongs to a study of T cells after yellow fever vaccination (dated by TCRdb to between 2017 and 2020). About the full investigation: The SMART-Seq v4 Ultra Low Input RNA kit was used to prepare libraries from fractions with low cell numbers. To follow T-cell clones before and after both primary and booster YFV17D yellow fever vaccination, bulk TCR alpha and beta repertoires underwent longitudinal sequencing. Two healthy male donors made up the cohort, one aged 18 to 29 years and the other aged 30 to 40 years. Blood was drawn at multiple timepoints before and after primary and secondary immunization, with bulk PBMC replicates and cell subsets isolated. What the work shows at the level of the full study, not this receptor alone: Because only a couple of donors were included in the study, the extent to which the findings can be generalized is limited. After the booster, most of the clones that had expanded following primary vaccination were detected again (just under 97% of CD4 and more than 85% of CD8), which suggests that memory was broadly maintained. A small fraction of clonotypes showed up in both the CD4 and CD8 compartments, probably as a result of convergent recombination. Computational filtering was required because FACS-sorted repertoires could contain abundant contaminating clonotypes from the bulk population. Compared with the primary T-cell response, the secondary T-cell response was weaker but faster, peaking on day 5 rather than day 15.

Sample treatment or condition, as interpreted from the label and publication: live attenuated yellow fever vaccine strain. PBMCs were isolated from peripheral blood using a standard Ficoll-Paque protocol. CD4 and CD8 T-cell fractions were isolated with Dynabeads CD4 and CD8 positive selection kits. TriZol was used to extract RNA from bulk PBMCs, from CD4 and CD8 fractions, and from dextramer-positive and dextramer-negative fractions. Trimming takes 3 bases from V and 9 bases from J, and the germline ends sit 14 bases apart. The germline V gene gives CDR1 as KGHSH and CDR2 as LQKENI. The CDR3 spans 13 residues, from the cysteine through the phenylalanine. The kept DNA is CDR3 alone, 39 bases in frame from the first base.

Recombination linked TRBV18 to TRBJ2-5; no D gene call is confident. The TCR originated in a man aged 25-45 years who received the YFV17D yellow fever vaccine. The specimen comprised CD4+ T cells sorted from PBMCs, sampled on the day of the yellow fever booster vaccination. CDR3 loop: CASSPLRSGAQYF. The bases are TGTGCCAGCTCACCCCTCCGAAGTGGGGCCCAGTACTTC.